These T cell receptor beta chains were read from a single sample in a study of blood T cell repertoires in COVID-19. Clones were read by immunoSEQ multiplex PCR, and TCRdb kept only the in-frame ones, dropping some. Of roughly 180,000 clones in the sample, around 89% were seen once. Sequences were obtained from peripheral blood. The source of these receptors is a woman in her thirties with acute or convalescent COVID-19. CDR3s include the opening cysteine and the closing phenylalanine or tryptophan. D genes are given only for firm matches. Clone size is shown for a subset of rows, as once, few, many or a class of expanded clone.

v_gene	abundance	d_gene	len	j_gene	CDR3nt	CDR3aa
TRBV5-1	-	TRBD1	13	TRBJ2-1	TGCGCCAGCAGCTCTCAGACAGGGGGCCATACGTTCTTC	CASSSQTGGHTFF
TRBV19	-	TRBD2	14	TRBJ2-3	TGTGCCTCGGAGCGGGAAGGGGGCACAGATACGCAGTATTTT	CASEREGGTDTQYF
TRBV29-1	-	-	14	TRBJ1-2	TGCAGCGTTGGTGGGGACACGGCTCACTATGGCTACACCTTC	CSVGGDTAHYGYTF
TRBV6-5	few	-	13	TRBJ2-1	TGTGCCAGCAGCCGGGACTCTTACAATGAGCAGTTCTTC	CASSRDSYNEQFF
TRBV7-9	-	-	13	TRBJ2-2	TGTGCCAGCAGCCATTCAAACACCGGGGAGCTGTTTTTT	CASSHSNTGELFF
TRBV7-9	once	-	15	TRBJ1-2	TGTGCCAGCAGCCCGACGGGGGGCGCGGACTATGGCTACACCTTC	CASSPTGGADYGYTF
TRBV2	-	-	15	TRBJ2-5	TGTGCCAGCAGGGATCTAGGGTGGGAGGAAGAGACCCAGTACTTC	CASRDLGWEEETQYF
TRBV3-1/TRBV3-2	-	TRBD2	13	TRBJ2-3	TGTGCCAGCAGCCATCCTCCCGGGACTATCCAGTATTTT	CASSHPPGTIQYF
TRBV27	-	-	15	TRBJ2-7	TGTGCCAGCAGACCGGCACCGGACAGTTCCTACGAGCAGTACTTC	CASRPAPDSSYEQYF
TRBV6-5	-	-	11	TRBJ2-1	TGTGCCAGCAGTTTGAGGAATGAGCAGTTCTTC	CASSLRNEQFF
TRBV20-1	few	-	12	TRBJ1-1	TGCAGTGCTAGTCCCTCAGGGTTCGTAGCTTTCTTT	CSASPSGFVAFF
TRBV7-9	-	-	12	TRBJ1-6	TGTGCCAGCAGCCAGACAGGTTCACCCCTCCACTTT	CASSQTGSPLHF
TRBV4-1	-	-	15	TRBJ1-4	TGCGCCAGCAGCCAACCCGACAGTCCACATCTTAAACTGTTTTTT	CASSQPDSPHLKLFF
TRBV28	-	TRBD1	15	TRBJ1-3	TGTGCCAGCAGTGGGACAGGTACCTCTGGAAACACCATATATTTT	CASSGTGTSGNTIYF
TRBV4-2	-	-	14	TRBJ2-1	TGTGCCAGCAGCCATAGCGGCTCCTACAATGAGCAGTTCTTC	CASSHSGSYNEQFF
TRBV19	-	-	17	TRBJ1-2	TGTGCCAGTCAAGGTATACTGGAGCCAACTTTTAACTATGGCTACACCTTC	CASQGILEPTFNYGYTF
TRBV5-1	-	TRBD2	15	TRBJ2-1	TGCGCCAGCAGCTTGACTACTAGCGAGAACAATGAGCAGTTCTTC	CASSLTTSENNEQFF
TRBV6-1	-	-	12	TRBJ1-6	TGTGCCAGCAGTGAACGGGATTCACCCCTCCACTTT	CASSERDSPLHF
TRBV6-5	-	-	12	TRBJ1-1	TGTGCCAGTGGCTTATGGAACACTGAAGCTTTCTTT	CASGLWNTEAFF
TRBV3-1/TRBV3-2	once	-	12	TRBJ2-5	TGTGCCAGCAGCCAAGATAGAGAGACCCAGTACTTC	CASSQDRETQYF
TRBV18	once	-	16	TRBJ1-1	TGTGCCAGCTCACCGTCCGGGGTAAAGGGGAACACTGAAGCTTTCTTT	CASSPSGVKGNTEAFF
TRBV19	once	-	16	TRBJ2-6	TGTGCCAGTAGTATCGAGTGGGGGGCTGGGGCCAACGTCCTGACTTTC	CASSIEWGAGANVLTF
TRBV30	-	TRBD2	13	TRBJ2-3	TGTGCCTGGAATGAGCTAGCGGGTATGACGCAGTATTTT	CAWNELAGMTQYF
TRBV5-4	-	-	12	TRBJ2-3	TGTGCCAGCAGCTCCTACACAGATACGCAGTATTTT	CASSSYTDTQYF
TRBV6-1	-	TRBD1	15	TRBJ1-4	TGTGCCAGCAGTGAGGGGACAGGGGGCTCGGAAAAACTGTTTTTT	CASSEGTGGSEKLFF
TRBV5-6	-	-	14	TRBJ1-2	TGTGCCAGCAGCACTGTCACAGGGAACTATGGCTACACCTTC	CASSTVTGNYGYTF
TRBV4-1	-	TRBD1	15	TRBJ2-1	TGCGCCAGCAGTCTCAGGGACAGCTCCTACAATGAGCAGTTCTTC	CASSLRDSSYNEQFF
TRBV5-4	few	-	13	TRBJ2-2	TGTGCCAGCAGCTTGGACTCGCCCGGGGAGCTGTTTTTT	CASSLDSPGELFF
TRBV5-1	-	-	15	TRBJ2-2	TGCGCCAGCAGCCCCCAGGGCCAGGCCGTGGGGGAGCTGTTTTTT	CASSPQGQAVGELFF
TRBV5-1	-	-	14	TRBJ2-2	TGCGCCAGCAGCTTAAAACAGGGTACCGGGGAGCTGTTTTTT	CASSLKQGTGELFF
TRBV21-1	-	-	15	TRBJ1-2	TGTGCCAGCAGCAAAGTTGCTGGAGCTAACTATGGCTACACCTTC	CASSKVAGANYGYTF
TRBV6-5	-	-	12	TRBJ2-7	TGTGCCAGCACTGGCCCCCACTACGAGCAGTACTTC	CASTGPHYEQYF
TRBV2	-	TRBD1	12	TRBJ1-5	TGTGCCAGCAGTGAAAGACAGGGATTGCAGCATTTT	CASSERQGLQHF
TRBV24-1	-	TRBD1	13	TRBJ1-1	TGTGCCACCAGTGAGCGGACAGGGGGCAAAGCTTTCTTT	CATSERTGGKAFF
TRBV28	-	-	18	TRBJ2-3	TGTGCCAGCAGCAAGTTCCATACTAGCCCGGATCAAACAGATACGCAGTATTTT	CASSKFHTSPDQTDTQYF
TRBV5-1	-	TRBD2	15	TRBJ2-1	TGCGCCAGCAGCTTGTCGACTAGCGGTACAAATGAGCAGTTCTTC	CASSLSTSGTNEQFF
TRBV25-1	once	-	13	TRBJ2-5	TGTGCCAGCAGTGATTCAGGGAAAGAGACCCAGTACTTC	CASSDSGKETQYF
TRBV30	few	-	14	TRBJ1-2	TGTGCCTGGAGTGTATCACCGGTCGGTACTGGCTACACCTTC	CAWSVSPVGTGYTF
TRBV7-9	-	TRBD2	16	TRBJ2-2	TGTGCCAGCAGCTCCGGACTAGCTGGGAACACCGGGGAGCTGTTTTTT	CASSSGLAGNTGELFF
TRBV5-1	once	-	15	TRBJ1-6	TGCGCCAGCAGCTTAAGGCCAGGTGATAATTCACCCCTCCACTTT	CASSLRPGDNSPLHF
TRBV11-3	-	TRBD1	14	TRBJ2-7	TGTGCCAGCAGCCTACAGGGGGAAATCGGCGAGCAGTACTTC	CASSLQGEIGEQYF
TRBV29-1	many	-	12	TRBJ1-3	TGCAGCGTCAAGAGCTCTGGAAACACCATATATTTT	CSVKSSGNTIYF
TRBV3-1/TRBV3-2	-	TRBD2	15	TRBJ2-1	TGTGCCAGCAGCCATGGGACTAGCGGGTACAATGAGCAGTTCTTC	CASSHGTSGYNEQFF
TRBV28	few	TRBD1	15	TRBJ1-3	TGTGCCAGCAGTTTATTGACAGGGGCTGGAAACACCATATATTTT	CASSLLTGAGNTIYF
TRBV29-1	-	TRBD2	15	TRBJ2-1	TGCAGCGTTGGCCTCTCCGGGACTACGGGCAATGAGCAGTTCTTC	CSVGLSGTTGNEQFF
TRBV2	-	-	13	TRBJ1-5	TGTGCCAGCAAGGACAGCAGCAATCAGCCCCAGCATTTT	CASKDSSNQPQHF
TRBV28	-	-	13	TRBJ1-1	TGTGCCAGCAGGTTAGCGATGAACACTGAAGCTTTCTTT	CASRLAMNTEAFF
TRBV7-9	-	-	12	TRBJ1-5	TGTGCCAGCAGCCCCCCAGGTCAGCCCCAGCATTTT	CASSPPGQPQHF
TRBV7-2	-	-	13	TRBJ1-2	TGTGCCAGCAGCCCAGGGTCGGTCTATGGCTACACCTTC	CASSPGSVYGYTF
TRBV5-8	-	-	12	TRBJ1-3	TGTGCCAGCAGTCCACTCAGAAACACCATATATTTT	CASSPLRNTIYF
TRBV4-1	-	-	16	TRBJ2-3	TGCGCCAGCAGCCAAAAAGCGGACAGCCTCACAGATACGCAGTATTTT	CASSQKADSLTDTQYF
TRBV7-8	-	-	12	TRBJ2-7	TGTGCCAGCAGCTCGGCCCCGGACAAGCAGTACTTC	CASSSAPDKQYF
TRBV5-6	-	TRBD1	15	TRBJ1-1	TGTGCCAGCAGCTTGGTCGCGACAGGGGCCCGACAAGCTTTCTTT	CASSLVATGARQAFF
TRBV28	-	TRBD2	13	TRBJ2-1	TGTGCCAGCAGACTAGCGCCCTACAATGAGCAGTTCTTC	CASRLAPYNEQFF
TRBV10-3	-	-	11	TRBJ1-3	TGTGCCATCAGTGACTCGAACACCATATATTTT	CAISDSNTIYF
TRBV25-1	-	-	12	TRBJ2-7	TGTGCCAGCAGTGAATCCCAGGCCGAGCAGTACTTC	CASSESQAEQYF
TRBV5-4	-	TRBD1	16	TRBJ2-3	TGTGCCAGCAGCCAATACCACAGGGGGCAAACAGATACGCAGTATTTT	CASSQYHRGQTDTQYF